This entry features one T cell receptor (beta chain) sequence. No antigen is known for it. The source of the sample is a study of PD-1 blockade in mismatch repair-deficient tumors. General study findings and limits: Tumor-resident clones, often absent from pretreatment blood, expanded after pembrolizumab and then contracted.

Sequenced by immunoSEQ multiplex PCR; TCRdb stores in-frame clones only, minus some. The table has some 26,000 clones, 83% seen once; the top ten hold 20% to 25%. The CDR3 totals 15 residues. Germline CDR1 and CDR2: KGHSH and LQKENI. The V gene lost 3 bases and the J gene lost 3 bases, with 14 bases spanning the gap. This TCR came from an adult with mismatch repair-deficient cancer. The source was peripheral blood, collected 12 weeks after starting pembrolizumab. The chain is built from TRBV18 and TRBJ1-1; D perhaps matches TRBD1 (6 bases). In DNA, the CDR3 is TGTGCCAGCTCACCTGGGGGAGGGGGTTACACTGAAGCTTTCTTT. Translation: CASSPGGGGYTEAFF.